These T cell receptor beta chains were read from a single sample in a study of blood T cell repertoires in COVID-19. Profiling relied on immunoSEQ multiplex PCR, and the TCRdb table lists in-frame clones only, not all of them. Here the sample spans approximately 110,000 clones, roughly 71% being singletons. Sequenced: peripheral blood. These receptor sequences come from an elderly man with acute or convalescent COVID-19. CDR3s include the opening cysteine and the closing phenylalanine or tryptophan. Fields, in order: V gene, J gene, CDR3 protein.

V: TRBV29-1; J: TRBJ2-1; CDR3: CSVGQGPYNEQFF
V: TRBV19; J: TRBJ1-1; CDR3: CASSGQLNTEAFF
V: TRBV4-1; J: TRBJ2-7; CDR3: CASSQDLAGISYEQYF
V: TRBV24-1; J: TRBJ2-3; CDR3: CATSDFQRLTYTQYF
V: TRBV7-7; J: TRBJ2-2; CDR3: CASSPVTAGANTGELFF
V: TRBV29-1; J: TRBJ2-5; CDR3: CSVWVHTTLSAQYF
V: TRBV10-2; J: TRBJ1-1; CDR3: CASSEWLSDREQKAFF
V: TRBV27; J: TRBJ1-1; CDR3: CASSLGGGGFMTEAFF
V: TRBV11-2; J: TRBJ2-2; CDR3: CASSLGLGDNTGELFF
V: TRBV5-1; J: TRBJ2-4; CDR3: CASASWETKNIQYF
V: TRBV6-1; J: TRBJ2-6; CDR3: CASSEGAGRGQGGANVLTF
V: TRBV24-1; J: TRBJ2-1; CDR3: CATSDTRSYNEQFF
V: TRBV18; J: TRBJ1-3; CDR3: CASSLAGASGNTIYF
V: TRBV7-6; J: TRBJ2-5; CDR3: CASSLAAQDQETQYF
V: TRBV19; J: TRBJ1-5; CDR3: CASSTGQGDQPQHF
V: TRBV20-1; J: TRBJ2-3; CDR3: CSVGEADTQYF
V: TRBV5-8; J: TRBJ2-7; CDR3: CASSPGLVGRDRPLYEQYF
V: TRBV15; J: TRBJ1-2; CDR3: CATSRDQSGLYGYTF
V: TRBV6-2/TRBV6-3; J: TRBJ1-2; CDR3: CASSYGSGNYGYTF
V: TRBV28; J: TRBJ2-1; CDR3: CASSLFRPGGYNEQFF
V: TRBV30; J: TRBJ2-7; CDR3: CACTGTGPYEQYF
V: TRBV5-1; J: TRBJ2-2; CDR3: CASSLDRYTGELFF
V: TRBV6-5; J: TRBJ2-7; CDR3: CASTAVSGSYEQYF
V: TRBV5-1; J: TRBJ1-1; CDR3: CASSSTGREGTEAFF
V: TRBV4-3; J: TRBJ2-7; CDR3: CASSQDRGTYEQYF